A single sample gave rise to the 26 T cell receptor beta chains below, sequenced in a study of shared clonotypes between healthy human individuals. The repertoire was sequenced with immunoSEQ multiplex PCR; TCRdb's copy has only in-frame clones and lacks some. This table has some 2,500,000 clones, approximately 93% appearing once. Sample: naive CD4+ T cells from PBMCs. Subset defined: CD45RA+ positively selected. The receptors stem from a man aged 18 to 30 in good health. Some clones in this sample may be carry-over from other donors' samples.

J is TRBJ1-1 and V is TRBV7-3; the D is unclear. V lost 3 bases to trimming and J lost 4 bases, with 15 bases between them. The CDR3 runs 15 residues. The germline CDR1 and CDR2 sequences are SGHTA and FQGTGA. The CDR3 region is CASSLVSPGITEAFF. CDR3 coding DNA: TGTGCCAGCAGCTTGGTAAGCCCTGGGATCACTGAAGCTTTCTTT.

The gene calls are TRBV10-3 and TRBJ2-5; 10 nucleotides agree with TRBD2. The trim removed 6 bases at V and 11 bases at J, leaving 9 bases unmatched. This CDR3 contains 13 residues. Germline loops: CDR1 ENHRY, CDR2 SYGVKD. CDR3 sequence: CAISDRAGGWQYF. CDR3 sequence (DNA): TGTGCCATCAGCGATAGAGCGGGAGGGTGGCAGTACTTC.

V and J are TRBV18 and TRBJ2-5, with D tentatively TRBD1 or TRBD2 (5 bases each). Germline V CDR1 and CDR2: KGHSH, LQKENI. With 0 bases removed from V and 4 bases from J, the gap between germline ends came to 15 bases. There are 16 residues in the CDR3. The CDR3 sequence is CASSPPFGAVGETQYF. Written as DNA, the CDR3 is TGTGCCAGCTCACCACCCTTCGGGGCAGTTGGAGAGACCCAGTACTTC.

With regard to this clone: Distinct nucleotide sequences in the sample also encode this CDR3. The chain is built from TRBV5-5 and TRBJ1-1, with D unresolved. The CDR3 extends over 13 amino acids. Per the germline V gene, CDR1 is SGHKS and CDR2 is YYEKEE (reference sequence). Trimming shortened V by 0 bases and J by 1 base, and 4 bases separated the two germline ends. The CDR3 bases are TGTGCCAGCAGCTTGGGTGAGAACACTGAAGCTTTCTTT. This codes for CASSLGENTEAFF.

The chain couples TRBV6-1 to TRBJ2-5; no definite D call. Trimming left V 7 bases short and J 4 bases short, with 10 bases between. The CDR3 runs 12 residues. Per germline, CDR1 MNHNS and CDR2 SASEGT. The CDR3 nucleotides read TGTGCCAGCAAGGTCTATCCAGAGACCCAGTACTTC. Its translation is CASKVYPETQYF.

The chain is built from TRBV11-3 and TRBJ2-5, with 8 bases fitting TRBD2. The CDR3 contains 16 residues. Germline V gives CDR1 SGHNT, CDR2 YENEEA. With V trimmed by 7 bases and J by 5 bases, 15 bases remained unmatched. The CDR3 protein is CASITRGSGIWETQYF. The DNA of the CDR3 is TGTGCCAGCATCACGAGGGGTAGCGGGATTTGGGAGACCCAGTACTTC.

Comments on this clone: Within the sample, other DNA sequences also encode this same CDR3. The V gene is TRBV5-1, the J gene TRBJ2-3; unclear D gene. Trimming removed 0 bases at V and 3 bases at J, with 8 bases between. CDR1 SGHRS and CDR2 YFSETQ come from the germline V gene. The CDR3 is 14 amino acids. CDR3 in amino acids: CASSLADPTDTQYF. DNA of the CDR3: TGCGCCAGCAGCTTGGCCGACCCAACAGATACGCAGTATTTT. The full variable domain, rest sourced from reference TRBV5-1 and TRBJ2-3, is KAGVTQTPRYLIKTRGQQVTLSCSPISGHRSVSWYQQTPGQGLQFLFEYFSETQRNKGNFPGRFSGRQFSNSRSEMNVSTLELGDSALYLCASSLADPTDTQYFGPGTRLTVL.

The rearrangement joins TRBV4-3 to TRBJ2-2; 8 bases line up with TRBD1. The CDR3 is 17 residues long. The germline V gene has CDR1 LGHNA and CDR2 YSLEER. V dropped 0 bases and J dropped 5; count of bases not matched to a gene: 8. The CDR3 coding sequence is TGCGCCAGCAGCCAAGAGGGCAGGGGGCGACGGACCGGGGAGCTGTTTTTT. This sequence encodes CASSQEGRGRRTGELFF.

This clone was counted a few times. This chain uses TRBV9 with TRBJ1-1; maybe TRBD1 (5 bases). CDR1 and CDR2 from the germline V gene are SGDLS and YYNGEE. The ends were cut back, 2 bases at V and 3 bases at J, with 14 bases in the middle. The CDR3 loop spans 15 amino acids. DNA of the CDR3: TGTGCCAGCAGCGTGGATGGCAGGGCCGACACTGAAGCTTTCTTT. This gives the protein CASSVDGRADTEAFF.

This clone was detected only once. This chain uses TRBV18 with TRBJ2-7, with TRBD2 as a possible D gene (6 bases). This CDR3 has 15 amino acids. V was clipped by 2 bases and J by 5 bases, with 16 bases between them. The germline CDR1 and CDR2 sequences are KGHSH and LQKENI. CDR3 bases: TGTGCCAGCTCACCAACCCCGGGAGTTGGAAACGAGCAGTACTTC. This encodes CASSPTPGVGNEQYF.

The CDR3 loop is CASSTTSGREYEQYF. The CDR3, as DNA: TGTGCCAGCTCAACGACTAGCGGGAGAGAGTACGAGCAGTACTTC. The gene calls are TRBV18 and TRBJ2-7, with 12 bases that match TRBD2. The CDR3 runs to 15 residues. CDR1 is KGHSH, CDR2 LQKENI, per germline. The trim removed 5 bases at V and 4 bases at J, leaving 6 bases unmatched.

This chain joins TRBV6-5 and TRBJ1-4; D unresolved. The germline V gene has CDR1 MNHEY and CDR2 SVGAGI. The CDR3 has 15 residues. The V gene lost 0 bases and the J gene lost 1 base, with 6 bases spanning the gap. The CDR3 is CASSYSARTNEKLFF. In DNA, the CDR3 is TGTGCCAGCAGTTACTCGGCGAGAACTAATGAAAAACTGTTTTTT.

This clone appeared once. V gene TRBV5-4 combines with J gene TRBJ2-1; 13 bases map to TRBD2. V lost 2 bases to trimming and J lost 9 bases; unmatched junction nucleotides: 5. CDR1 and CDR2 from the germline V gene are SGHNT and YYREEE (reference sequence). The CDR3 sequence is 15 residues long. Here the CDR3 reads CASSFTSGRAGEQFF. CDR3 bases: TGTGCCAGCAGCTTTACTAGCGGGAGGGCTGGTGAGCAGTTCTTC.

The chain joins TRBV2 to TRBJ2-1; D is unclear. V lost 4 bases and J 6 bases, leaving 7 bases between the germline ends. Germline V gene sequence: CDR1 SNHLY, CDR2 FYNNEI. There are 12 residues in the CDR3. The CDR3 spells CASSAARNEQFF. For the CDR3, the DNA is TGTGCCAGCAGTGCGGCGCGCAATGAGCAGTTCTTC.

This chain links TRBV7-2 with TRBJ2-7, with D unclear. The germline gives CDR1 SGHTA, CDR2 FQGNSA. The CDR3 extends over 12 amino acids. V lost 0 bases to trimming and J lost 6 bases, with 6 bases between them. The CDR3 region is CASSLARVEQYF. Here the CDR3 DNA reads TGTGCCAGCAGCTTAGCAAGGGTCGAGCAGTACTTC.

This sequence joins TRBV7-2 and TRBJ2-7; D remains ambiguous. The germline V gene has CDR1 SGHTA and CDR2 FQGNSA. The CDR3 has 15 amino acids. Trimming removed 5 bases from V and 5 bases from J, with 19 bases in between. CDR3 amino acids: CASSPEGRISNEQYF. In DNA form, the CDR3 reads TGTGCCAGCAGCCCAGAAGGGCGTATTTCCAACGAGCAGTACTTC.

The chain has TRBV6-6 and TRBJ2-7; D might be TRBD2 (5 bases). Germline CDR1 MNHNY, CDR2 SVGAGI (reference sequence). The V end was cut by 4 bases, the J end by 2 bases, with 9 bases between. This CDR3 comprises 13 residues. The CDR3 nucleotides read TGTGCCAGCAGTTCAGCGGTTACCTACGAGCAGTACTTC. It translates to CASSSAVTYEQYF.

This clone was seen once. The genes are TRBV11-2 and TRBJ2-1; TRBD1 is a possible D gene (6 bases). Trimming took off 1 base at V and 16 bases at J, with 20 bases between the two ends. This CDR3 has 14 amino acids. The V gene's germline CDR1 is SGHAT and CDR2 FQNNGV. The CDR3 region is CASSLAFLPGTRFF. The CDR3 bases are TGTGCCAGCAGCTTAGCCTTCCTACCCGGGACACGATTCTTC.

As for this clone: The same CDR3 can be traced to other DNA sequences in this sample. The V gene is TRBV9, the J gene TRBJ2-1, with 9 positions matching TRBD2. This CDR3 contains 15 residues. V shed 4 bases, J shed 0 bases, and the junction held 2 bases outside the gene matches. Germline V gene sequence: CDR1 SGDLS, CDR2 YYNGEE. CDR3 DNA: TGTGCCAGCAGCTCGACTAGCGGCTCCTACAATGAGCAGTTCTTC. This encodes CASSSTSGSYNEQFF.

The CDR3 DNA reads as TGTGCCTGGCAGGGCGTTAACTCCTACAATGAGCAGTTCTTC. Translation: CAWQGVNSYNEQFF. The chain links TRBV30 to TRBJ2-1, with D possibly TRBD1 on 5 matching bases. The V gene's germline CDR1 is GTSNPN and CDR2 SVGIG (reference sequence). V lost 5 bases to trimming and J lost 0 bases, with 11 bases between them. The CDR3 length is 14 residues.

This sequence joins TRBV7-8 and TRBJ1-5; D ambiguous. The length of the CDR3 is 15 residues. Trimming took off 1 base at V and 3 bases at J, with 10 bases between the two ends. Germline assignment: CDR1 SGHVS and CDR2 FQNEAQ. CDR3 in amino acids: CASSLVGRNNQPQHF. The CDR3 nucleotides read TGTGCCAGCAGCTTAGTAGGCCGAAACAATCAGCCCCAGCATTTT.

This chain joins TRBV28 and TRBJ1-2, with a weak D call TRBD1 (5 bases). Germline assignment: CDR1 MDHEN and CDR2 SYDVKM. Trimming left V 5 bases short and J 3 bases short, with 10 bases between. The CDR3 totals 13 residues. This CDR3 reads CASSGTVYYGYTF. Written as DNA, the CDR3 is TGTGCCAGCAGTGGGACGGTCTACTATGGCTACACCTTC.

The CDR3, as DNA: TGTGCCAGCAGCTTAGACCCGAGAAACGATGAGCAGTTCTTC. It is translated as CASSLDPRNDEQFF. The rearrangement links TRBV7-2 to TRBJ2-1, with no clear D. V dropped 1 base and J dropped 8 bases, with 12 bases sitting between them. CDR3 length equals 14 residues. CDR1 and CDR2 (germline): SGHTA, FQGNSA.

The chain uses TRBV6-5 and TRBJ2-5; 9 bases are a match to TRBD1. With 6 bases clipped from V and 1 base from J, the junction kept 3 bases outside the gene matches. Germline V gene lookup returns CDR1 MNHEY and CDR2 SVGAGI. The CDR3 is made up of 14 amino acids. The CDR3 sequence: CASRRDRAQETQYF. The CDR3 nucleotides are TGTGCCAGCAGGAGGGACAGGGCCCAAGAGACCCAGTACTTC.

The chain uses TRBV7-3 and TRBJ2-1; 7 bases fit TRBD2. Trimming removed 3 bases from V and 2 bases from J; junction bases left unmatched: 4. CDR1 and CDR2 (germline): SGHTA, FQGTGA. This CDR3 has 15 residues. The CDR3 reads CASSLGTTAYNEQFF. The CDR3 DNA sequence: TGTGCCAGCAGCTTGGGGACTACCGCCTACAATGAGCAGTTCTTC.

The CDR3 sequence is CASSATTGGNTEAFF. Here the CDR3 DNA reads TGTGCCAGCAGCGCAACGACAGGCGGGAACACTGAAGCTTTCTTT. The chain carries TRBV5-4 and TRBJ1-1; tentative D call: TRBD1 (6 bases). There are 15 residues in the CDR3. Germline values: CDR1 SGHNT, CDR2 YYREEE (reference sequence). V was cut by 4 bases and J by 1 base, with 14 bases left in between. Looking up the rest from reference TRBV5-4 and TRBJ1-1 gives the full variable domain: ETGVTQSPTHLIKTRGQQVTLRCSSQSGHNTVSWYQQALGQGPQFIFQYYREEENGRGNFPPRFSGLQFPNYSSELNVNALELDDSALYLCASSATTGGNTEAFFGQGTRLTVV.